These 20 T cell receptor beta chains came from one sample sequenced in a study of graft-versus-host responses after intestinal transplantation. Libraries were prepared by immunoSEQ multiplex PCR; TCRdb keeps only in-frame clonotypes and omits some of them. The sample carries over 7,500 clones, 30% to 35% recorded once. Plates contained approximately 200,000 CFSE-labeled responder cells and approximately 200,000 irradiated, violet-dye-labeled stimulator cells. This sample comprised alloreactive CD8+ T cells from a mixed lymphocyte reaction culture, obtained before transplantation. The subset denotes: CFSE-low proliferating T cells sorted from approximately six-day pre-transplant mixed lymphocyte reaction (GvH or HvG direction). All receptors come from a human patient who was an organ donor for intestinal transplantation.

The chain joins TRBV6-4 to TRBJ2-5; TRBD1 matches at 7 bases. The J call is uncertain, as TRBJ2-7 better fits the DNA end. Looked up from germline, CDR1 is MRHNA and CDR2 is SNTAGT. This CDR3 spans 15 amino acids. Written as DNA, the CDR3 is TGTGCCAGCAGTGACATTGGGACAGCCTCCTACGAGCAGTACTTC. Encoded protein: CASSDIGTASYEQYF.

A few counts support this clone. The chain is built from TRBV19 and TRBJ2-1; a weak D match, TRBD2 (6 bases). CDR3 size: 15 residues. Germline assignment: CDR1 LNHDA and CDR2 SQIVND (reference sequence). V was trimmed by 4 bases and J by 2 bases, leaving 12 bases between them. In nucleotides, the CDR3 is TGTGCCAGTAGTACCAGCGGGCTCACCTACAATGAGCAGTTCTTC. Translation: CASSTSGLTYNEQFF.

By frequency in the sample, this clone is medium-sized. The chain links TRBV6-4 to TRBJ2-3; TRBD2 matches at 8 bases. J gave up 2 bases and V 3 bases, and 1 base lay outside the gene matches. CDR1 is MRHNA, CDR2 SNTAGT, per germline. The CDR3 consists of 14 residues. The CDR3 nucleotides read TGTGCCAGCAGTGAGCGGGGGGCCACAGATACGCAGTATTTT. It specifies CASSERGATDTQYF.

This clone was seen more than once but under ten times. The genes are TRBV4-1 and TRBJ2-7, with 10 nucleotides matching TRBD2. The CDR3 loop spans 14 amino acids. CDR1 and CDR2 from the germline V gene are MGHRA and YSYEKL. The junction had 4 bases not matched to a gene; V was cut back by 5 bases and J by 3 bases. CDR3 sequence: CASSSQREGYEQYF. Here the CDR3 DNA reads TGCGCCAGCAGCTCCCAGCGGGAGGGCTACGAGCAGTACTTC.

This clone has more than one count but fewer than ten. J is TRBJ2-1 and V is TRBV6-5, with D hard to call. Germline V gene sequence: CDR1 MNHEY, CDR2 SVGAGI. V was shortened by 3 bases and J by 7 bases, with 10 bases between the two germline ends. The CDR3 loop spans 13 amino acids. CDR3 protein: CASSYGPRNEQFF. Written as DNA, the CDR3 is TGTGCCAGCAGTTATGGGCCACGGAATGAGCAGTTCTTC.

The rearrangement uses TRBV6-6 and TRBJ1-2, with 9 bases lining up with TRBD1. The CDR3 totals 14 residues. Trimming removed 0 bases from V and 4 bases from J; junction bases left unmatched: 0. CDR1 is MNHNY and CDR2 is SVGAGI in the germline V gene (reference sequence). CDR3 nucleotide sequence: TGTGCCAGCAGTTACTCGGGACAGGGCTATGGCTACACCTTC. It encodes CASSYSGQGYGYTF.

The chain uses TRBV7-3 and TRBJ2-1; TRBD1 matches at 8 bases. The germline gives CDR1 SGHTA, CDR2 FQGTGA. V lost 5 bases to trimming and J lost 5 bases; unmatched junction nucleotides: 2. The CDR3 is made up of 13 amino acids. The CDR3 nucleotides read TGTGCCAGCAGCAGGACAGGGAACAATGAGCAGTTCTTC. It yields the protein CASSRTGNNEQFF.

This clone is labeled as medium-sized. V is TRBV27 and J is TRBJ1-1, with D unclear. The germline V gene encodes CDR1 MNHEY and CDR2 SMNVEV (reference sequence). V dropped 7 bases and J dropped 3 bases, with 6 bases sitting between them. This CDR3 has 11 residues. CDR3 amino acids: CASIRYTEAFF. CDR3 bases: TGTGCCAGCATTCGGTACACTGAAGCTTTCTTT.

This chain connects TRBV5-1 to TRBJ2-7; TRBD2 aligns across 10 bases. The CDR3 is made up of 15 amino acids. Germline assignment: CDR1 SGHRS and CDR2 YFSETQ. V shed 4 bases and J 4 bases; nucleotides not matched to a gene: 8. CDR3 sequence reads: CASSLLGTSVYEQYF. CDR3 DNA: TGCGCCAGCAGCCTACTCGGGACTAGCGTATACGAGCAGTACTTC.

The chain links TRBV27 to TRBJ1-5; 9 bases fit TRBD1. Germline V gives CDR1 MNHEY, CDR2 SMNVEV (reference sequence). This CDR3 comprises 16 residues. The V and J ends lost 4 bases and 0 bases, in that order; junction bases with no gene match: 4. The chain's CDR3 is CASSWTGVLSNQPQHF. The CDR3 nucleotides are TGTGCCAGCAGTTGGACAGGGGTTCTTAGCAATCAGCCCCAGCATTTT.

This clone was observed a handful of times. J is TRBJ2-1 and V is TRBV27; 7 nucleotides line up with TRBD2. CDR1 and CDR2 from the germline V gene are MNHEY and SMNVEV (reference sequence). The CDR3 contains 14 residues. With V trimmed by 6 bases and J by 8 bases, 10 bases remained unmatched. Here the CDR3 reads CASRPSLAWDEQFF. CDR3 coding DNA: TGTGCCAGCAGACCGTCACTAGCGTGGGATGAGCAGTTCTTC.

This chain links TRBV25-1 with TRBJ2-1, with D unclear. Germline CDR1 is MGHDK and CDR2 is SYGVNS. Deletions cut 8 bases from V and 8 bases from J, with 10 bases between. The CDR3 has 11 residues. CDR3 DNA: TGTGCCAGCGGTCTAGGTCATGAGCAGTTCTTC. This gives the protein CASGLGHEQFF.

In nucleotides, the CDR3 is TGTGCCAGCAACGGGCTCGACGGACTAGGAGAGACCCAGTACTTC. It specifies CASNGLDGLGETQYF. The chain carries TRBV28 and TRBJ2-5, with 7 nucleotides matching TRBD2. Trimming removed 7 bases from V and 4 bases from J; junction bases left unmatched: 12. CDR1 and CDR2 from the germline V gene are MDHEN and SYDVKM. This CDR3 comprises 15 residues.

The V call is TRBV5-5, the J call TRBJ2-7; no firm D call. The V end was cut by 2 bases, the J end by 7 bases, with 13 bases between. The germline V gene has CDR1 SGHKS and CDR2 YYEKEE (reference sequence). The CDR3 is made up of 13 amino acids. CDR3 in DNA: TGTGCCAGCAGCTTCCGGGTTGCATGGGAGCAGTACTTC. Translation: CASSFRVAWEQYF.

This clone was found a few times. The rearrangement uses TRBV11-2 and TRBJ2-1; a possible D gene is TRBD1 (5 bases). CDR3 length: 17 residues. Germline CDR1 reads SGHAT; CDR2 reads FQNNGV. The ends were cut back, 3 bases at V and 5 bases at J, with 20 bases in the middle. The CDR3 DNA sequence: TGTGCCAGCAGCTTCATTTCTACGGGCCTGGGGCACAATGAGCAGTTCTTC. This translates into CASSFISTGLGHNEQFF.

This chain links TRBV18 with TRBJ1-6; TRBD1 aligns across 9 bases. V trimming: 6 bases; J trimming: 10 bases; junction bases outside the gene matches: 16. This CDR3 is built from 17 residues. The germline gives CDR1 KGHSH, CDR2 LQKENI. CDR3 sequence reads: CASSSSDPGQGWSPLHF. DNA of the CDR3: TGTGCCAGCTCCTCGTCGGATCCGGGACAGGGATGGTCACCCCTCCACTTT.

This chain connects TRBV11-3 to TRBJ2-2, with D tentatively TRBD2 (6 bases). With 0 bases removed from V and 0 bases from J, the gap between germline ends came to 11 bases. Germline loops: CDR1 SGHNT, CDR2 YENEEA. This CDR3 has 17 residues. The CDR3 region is CASSLDLGGTNTGELFF. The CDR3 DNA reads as TGTGCCAGCAGCTTAGATCTTGGGGGGACGAACACCGGGGAGCTGTTTTTT.

CDR3 DNA: TGTGCCAGCAGCCAAGTTTGGTTCGACAGGGGAGGCAATCAGCCCCAGCATTTT. The encoded protein is CASSQVWFDRGGNQPQHF. This rearrangement joins TRBV4-2 to TRBJ1-5; TRBD1 matches 8 bases. CDR1 and CDR2 (germline): LGHNA, YNFKEQ. The V gene end was trimmed by 1 base and the J gene end by 2 bases; junction bases not matched to a gene: 10. This CDR3 comprises 18 residues.

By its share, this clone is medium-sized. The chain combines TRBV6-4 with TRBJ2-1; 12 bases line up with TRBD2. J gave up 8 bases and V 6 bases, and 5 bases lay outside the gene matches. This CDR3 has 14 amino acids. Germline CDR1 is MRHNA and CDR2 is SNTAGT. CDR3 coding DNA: TGTGCCAGCAGCCCTAGCGGGGGGGCTGATGAGCAGTTCTTC. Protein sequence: CASSPSGGADEQFF.

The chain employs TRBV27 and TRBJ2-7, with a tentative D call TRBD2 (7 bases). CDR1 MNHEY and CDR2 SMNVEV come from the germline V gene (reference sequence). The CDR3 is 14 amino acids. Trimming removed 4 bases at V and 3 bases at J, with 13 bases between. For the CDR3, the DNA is TGTGCCAGCAGTTGGGGGGGGCCTGGCTACGAGCAGTACTTC. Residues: CASSWGGPGYEQYF.